Listed below are T cell receptor beta chains from one sample, sequenced in a study of STAT5B mutations in CD4+ large granular lymphocyte leukemia. The repertoire was sequenced with immunoSEQ multiplex PCR; TCRdb's copy has only in-frame clones and lacks some. The sample carries over 45,000 clones, about three quarters recorded once. The sample comprised CD4+ T cells from blood buffy coats. These receptors originate from a human donor in good health. The conserved cysteine and the conserved F or W are not part of the CDR3 here.

AWSPSILYGYT	TRBV30	TRBJ1-2
ASSSLSAQY	TRBV28	TRBJ2-5
ASSFSWGSTGELF	TRBV5-8	TRBJ2-2
ARKLDGFFATNEKLF	TRBV11-3	TRBJ1-4
ASSLGAGSGGNTIY	TRBV7-2	TRBJ1-3
ASRGTQGQPQH	TRBV6-1	TRBJ1-5
ASSPPRGRAGNIQY	TRBV28	TRBJ2-4
ASSNEGVVGETQY	TRBV7-2	TRBJ2-5
ASSLGWQIGTAF	TRBV28	TRBJ1-1
ASSEGGGSWTQPQH	TRBV6-1	TRBJ1-5
ASSLEGGGAMETQY	TRBV11-2	TRBJ2-5
ASSVTGDQPQH	TRBV7-2	TRBJ1-5
ASRIQNTEAF	TRBV7-9	TRBJ1-1
ASSLNRQGTGELF	TRBV5-1	TRBJ2-2
ASSVGDQETQY	TRBV11-3	TRBJ2-5
ASSLIPPYNSPLH	TRBV19	TRBJ1-6
ASSQGTGLGYT	TRBV5-4	TRBJ1-2
ARSTLLETQY	TRBV6-4	TRBJ2-5
AWTGLSNTEAF	TRBV30	TRBJ1-1
AWSVSGRYTQY	TRBV30	TRBJ2-3
ASRGRLANYGYT	TRBV19	TRBJ1-2
ASSTQGGRSYEQY	TRBV19	TRBJ2-7
ASTRQGSDTQY	TRBV28	TRBJ2-3
ASSLGSPQH	TRBV28	TRBJ1-5
ASSFEGYYGYT	TRBV5-4	TRBJ1-2
AIARTGTGSYEQY	TRBV28	TRBJ2-7
ASSEDTGELF	TRBV18	TRBJ2-2
ASSQDRVGNTIY	TRBV4-2	TRBJ1-3
ASSLPQVGGYT	TRBV7-2	TRBJ1-2
ASSLAIAVNEQF	TRBV7-9	TRBJ2-1
AISEGRGNTEAF	TRBV10-3	TRBJ1-1
ASSPQLAQGYEKLF	TRBV18	TRBJ1-4
ASSLPDRNYGYT	TRBV5-6	TRBJ1-2
ASSLGGRGLNSPLH	TRBV11-2	TRBJ1-6